Given below is one T cell receptor (beta chain) in context. The antigen remains undetermined. The sample comes from a study of OX40 agonist ivuxolimab in advanced cancers. Study summary: The patients received ivuxolimab by intravenous route every 2 weeks at 0.01 to 10 mg/kg. Prior therapy, whether anti-PD-1, anti-PD-L1 or anti-CTLA-4, was allowed, and approximately 40% had some. Study observations and caveats: The work left the antigen specificity of expanded peripheral T cells undetermined.

Patients with a history of autoimmune disease or on systemic immunosuppression were excluded. Measured with immunoSEQ multiplex PCR; TCRdb has only the in-frame clones, and not every one. The sample lists 66,000 or so clones, approximately 86% occurring once. The sample here was CD4+ or CD8+ T cells sorted from blood, taken in a trial of the OX40 agonist ivuxolimab. This clonotype was sampled from an adult with an advanced solid tumor such as melanoma, head and neck, liver or kidney cancer.

The CDR3 bases are TGTGCCAGCAGCTTAGTAACAGGGGGCAACACCGGGGAGCTGTTTTTT. It is translated as CASSLVTGGNTGELFF. V and J are TRBV7-9 and TRBJ2-2, with 9 bases matching TRBD1. The CDR3 loop spans 16 amino acids. Losses at the gene ends were 1 base for V and 2 bases for J; bases not matched to a gene: 2. Germline loops: CDR1 SEHNR, CDR2 FQNEAQ (reference sequence).